This T cell receptor beta chain was recovered during a study of spatial heterogeneity in lung cancer (dated by TCRdb to about 2019). With respect to the entire study: More beta-chain than alpha-chain transcripts were consistently detected, likely reflecting higher beta-chain transcript abundance. In the raw uncorrected reads, each unique combination of TCR and UMI appeared on average more than ten times. Nonsynonymous mutation counts, determined by whole-exome sequencing of tumor tissue, were related to features of the TCR repertoire. In tumor regions, TCR transcript counts showed a strong correlation with a T cell transcriptional module score derived from matched bulk RNA-seq. Both alpha and beta chains were TCR-sequenced in samples taken at surgery, namely 220 tumor regions, around 64 matched nontumor lung samples and approximately 51 PBMC samples. The study quantitatively compared TCR alpha and beta repertoires across multiple tumor regions, matched nontumor lung and blood in non-small cell lung cancer. What the study reported, not specific to this receptor: Additional single-cell paired TCR alpha and beta sequencing was considered necessary to confirm, at a functional level, the hypothesis that regional TCRs recognize regional mutations. Counts of ubiquitous and regional expanded TCRs were found to correlate with counts of ubiquitous and regional nonsynonymous mutations, respectively. The number of expanded intratumoral alpha and beta TCRs correlated with the tumor nonsynonymous mutation count. Estimated TCR-seq coverage of tumor T cells was only about 6.5% for alpha chains and 13% for beta chains.

The time point label of this sample denotes: sample taken at primary tumor resection. Samples were obtained from approximately 77 patients with early-stage, untreated non-small cell lung cancer from the lung TRACERx cohort. Whole RNA extracted from tumor and nontumor lung tissue, or from cryopreserved PBMC samples, was used for TCR sequencing without cell sorting. Only patients for whom sufficient RNA was available from at least two tumor regions were selected for TCR sequencing. Before being selected, tumor and adjacent nontumor lung specimens were reviewed by a lung pathologist. The germline V gene (reference sequence) sets CDR1 to DFQATT and CDR2 to SNEGSKA. From V the trimming removes 0 bases and from J it removes 9 bases, while the gene matches leave 11 bases of the junction unaccounted for. Measured from the cysteine to the phenylalanine, the CDR3 is 16 residues long. Just CDR3 DNA is preserved here, 48 bases in frame from base 1.

As for this clonotype: Its recognized antigen is unknown. One base away there is no much larger clone; base qualities are not given.

Library method: 5' RACE. Sequencing was performed on a NextSeq 500. In the TCR library protocol, a unique molecular identifier was attached to each TCR cDNA molecule so that PCR and sequencing errors could be corrected. The original pipeline was this. TCR identification, UMI-based error correction and CDR3 extraction were performed with Decombinator tools. TCRs above a frequency of 2 per 1,000, corresponding to the top 1% of the tumor frequency distribution, were defined as expanded. Expanded tumor TCRs statistically deemed absent (corrected P<0.05) from at least one tumor region were classed as regional, and all other expanded tumor TCRs were classed as ubiquitous. Rényi diversity was computed with the R vegan package after subsampling each repertoire 100 times to 5,000 TCRs. CDR3 similarity networks were constructed using string-kernel similarity of amino acid triplets, with links drawn between CDR3s whose pairwise similarity was above 0.82. TCRdb trimmed the raw reads at Q25, called clones with MiXCR and kept productive beta chains. When rows share a CDR3 protein, they turn into one entry using the most common DNA and genes. It is TCRdb's table, rather than the study itself, that gives the V and J calls and clone size. The sample table contains 11,000 or so distinct CDR3 sequences; only one count was recorded for about 13% of them. Of the sample, less than 40% falls within the top ten clones.

The input for sequencing was lung tumor tissue, taken at surgery. The rearranged segments are TRBV20-1 and TRBJ1-6; the central 7 bases match TRBD1. The sequence was obtained from a male donor with early-stage non-small cell lung cancer. The DNA reads as follows: TGCAGTGCTAGAGAAGGCCAGACAGGGCTCGGTTCACCCCTCCACTTT. Its protein reads: CSAREGQTGLGSPLHF.